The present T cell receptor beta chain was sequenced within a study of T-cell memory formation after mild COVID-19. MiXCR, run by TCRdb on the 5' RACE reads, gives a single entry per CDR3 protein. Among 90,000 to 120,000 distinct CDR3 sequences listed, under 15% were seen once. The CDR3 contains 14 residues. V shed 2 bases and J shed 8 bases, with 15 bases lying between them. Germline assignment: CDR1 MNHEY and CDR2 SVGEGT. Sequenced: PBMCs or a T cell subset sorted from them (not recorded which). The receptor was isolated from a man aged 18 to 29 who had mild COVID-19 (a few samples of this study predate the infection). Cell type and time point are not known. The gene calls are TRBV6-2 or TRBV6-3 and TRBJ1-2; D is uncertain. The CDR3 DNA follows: TGTGCCAGCAGTTACACGCCGAATGCGTTGGGCTACACCTTC. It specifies CASSYTPNALGYTF.